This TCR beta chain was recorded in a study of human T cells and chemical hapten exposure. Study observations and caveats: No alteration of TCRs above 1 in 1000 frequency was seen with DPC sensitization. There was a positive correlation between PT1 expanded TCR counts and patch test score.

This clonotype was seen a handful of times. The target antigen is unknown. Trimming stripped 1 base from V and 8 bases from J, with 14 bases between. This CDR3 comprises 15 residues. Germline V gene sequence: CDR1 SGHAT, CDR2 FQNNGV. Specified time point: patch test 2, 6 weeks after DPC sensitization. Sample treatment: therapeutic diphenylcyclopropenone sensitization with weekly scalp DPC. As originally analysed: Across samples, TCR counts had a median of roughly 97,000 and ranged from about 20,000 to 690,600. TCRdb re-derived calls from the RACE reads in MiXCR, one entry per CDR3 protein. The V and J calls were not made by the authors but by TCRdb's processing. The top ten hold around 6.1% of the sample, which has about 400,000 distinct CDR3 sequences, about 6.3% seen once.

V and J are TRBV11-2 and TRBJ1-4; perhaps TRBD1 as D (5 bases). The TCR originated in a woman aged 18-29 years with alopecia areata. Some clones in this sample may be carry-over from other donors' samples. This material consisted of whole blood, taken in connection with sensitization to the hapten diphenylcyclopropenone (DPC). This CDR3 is CASSLVSAGNEKLFF. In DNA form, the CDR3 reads TGTGCCAGCAGCTTAGTTTCGGCAGGGAACGAAAAACTGTTTTTT.